Shown below are 10 T cell receptor beta chains from a single sample sequenced in a study of blood T cell repertoires in COVID-19. Only in-frame clones appear in the TCRdb table, and some are missing; sequencing was by immunoSEQ multiplex PCR. The table lists fewer than 200,000 clones, approximately 86% of them singletons. Sequenced input: peripheral blood. The receptors here all came from a man aged 35-49 years with active or convalescent COVID-19.

The V call is TRBV5-4, the J call TRBJ2-7; possibly TRBD1 for D (5 bases). V was pared by 2 bases and J by 5 bases, with 14 bases between. Looked up from germline, CDR1 is SGHNT and CDR2 is YYREEE (reference sequence). This CDR3 contains 14 residues. CDR3 sequence reads: CASSFWSGYDEQYF. In nucleotides, the CDR3 is TGTGCCAGCAGCTTTTGGTCAGGGTACGACGAGCAGTACTTC.

J is TRBJ1-3 and V is TRBV10-3; D not certain. Germline V CDR1 and CDR2: ENHRY, SYGVKD. The CDR3 sequence is 13 residues long. Trimming shortened V by 8 bases and J by 0 bases, and 8 bases separated the two germline ends. CDR3 nucleotide sequence: TGTGCCATCCAGGCCCCCTCTGGAAACACCATATATTTT. It codes for CAIQAPSGNTIYF.

A single count supports this clone. This chain joins TRBV4-1 and TRBJ1-6; no reliable D call. Trimming took 4 bases from V and 5 from J, leaving 9 bases between them. CDR1 MGHRA and CDR2 YSYEKL come from the germline V gene. The CDR3 sequence is 14 residues long. CDR3 sequence: CASSPVFNNSPLHF. For the CDR3, the DNA is TGCGCCAGCAGCCCAGTTTTCAATAATTCACCCCTCCACTTT.

This rearrangement joins TRBV7-9 to TRBJ2-1, with TRBD2 matching 10 bases. From germline, CDR1 is SEHNR and CDR2 FQNEAQ (reference sequence). J lost 3 bases, V lost 4 bases, and 3 bases had no gene match. The length of the CDR3 is 15 residues. This CDR3 reads CASSSSGGYYNEQFF. For the CDR3, the DNA is TGTGCCAGCAGCTCTAGCGGGGGATACTACAATGAGCAGTTCTTC.

The rearrangement joins TRBV9 to TRBJ2-5, with a tentative D call TRBD1 (6 bases). Germline assignment: CDR1 SGDLS and CDR2 YYNGEE. V was trimmed by 0 bases and J by 3 bases, leaving 9 bases between them. CDR3 length: 14 amino acids. CDR3 amino acids: CASSVEGGKETQYF. CDR3 in DNA: TGTGCCAGCAGCGTAGAAGGGGGTAAAGAGACCCAGTACTTC.

The genes are TRBV13 and TRBJ1-5; the match to TRBD1 covers 9 bases. The J segment lost 4 bases and the V segment lost 4 bases, leaving 8 bases of the junction unmatched. Germline V lookup: CDR1 PRHDT, CDR2 FYEKMQ (reference sequence). The CDR3 is 16 residues long. CDR3 sequence reads: CASSSTRQGVNQPQHF. In DNA form, the CDR3 reads TGTGCCAGCAGCTCGACCCGACAGGGGGTAAATCAGCCCCAGCATTTT.

The CDR3 sequence is CASSDKTGEGNQPQHF. Written as DNA, the CDR3 is TGTGCCAGCAGTGATAAGACAGGGGAAGGCAATCAGCCCCAGCATTTT. J is TRBJ1-5 and V is TRBV2; 8 bases map to TRBD1. The ends lost 3 bases at V and 2 bases at J; junction bases unmatched: 6. CDR1 is SNHLY and CDR2 is FYNNEI in the germline V gene. CDR3 length equals 16 residues.

V gene TRBV10-2 combines with J gene TRBJ1-2, with 8 bases matching TRBD1. V was pared by 0 bases and J by 7 bases, with 4 bases of the junction left unmatched. Germline V lookup: CDR1 WSHSY, CDR2 SAAADI. The CDR3 length is 14 residues. CDR3 in amino acids: CASSESQGAGGYTF. CDR3 coding DNA: TGCGCCAGCAGTGAGTCCCAGGGGGCGGGTGGCTACACCTTC.

This clone occurred a few times. This sequence joins TRBV12-5 and TRBJ2-5; possibly TRBD1 for D (6 bases). V was pared by 7 bases and J by 5 bases, with 8 bases between. This CDR3 contains 11 residues. Germline CDR1 and CDR2: LGHNT and FRNRAP. CDR3 DNA sequence: TGTGCTAGTGACAGGGCCGAGACCCAGTACTTC. Amino acids: CASDRAETQYF.

The chain employs TRBV27 and TRBJ2-1; TRBD1 matches 7 bases. The CDR3 is made up of 14 amino acids. The germline V gene has CDR1 MNHEY and CDR2 SMNVEV (reference sequence). V dropped 3 bases and J dropped 5; count of bases not matched to a gene: 4. The CDR3 region is CASSFRGLHNEQFF. CDR3 sequence (DNA): TGTGCCAGCAGTTTCAGGGGGTTGCACAATGAGCAGTTCTTC.